The T cell receptor (beta chain) under discussion was sequenced for a study of T cell responses to AZD1222 COVID-19 vaccine. V lost 6 bases, J lost 0 bases, and 9 bases lay in between. Germline V gives CDR1 LNHNV, CDR2 YYDKDF (reference sequence). The CDR3 runs to 13 residues. Findings of the study overall: Donors skewed white British and female; clonal diversity was possibly underestimated. When two AZD1222 doses had been given, Spike-specific TCR breadth and depth rose. The peak T cell response came first, and repertoires were sampled only after it. Across spike, vaccine-associated CD4 TCRs were found, dominant at 160-218 and 743-854.

Only one count was recorded for this clone. Antigen: not known. The method was immunoSEQ multiplex PCR; TCRdb's version includes in-frame clones alone and lacks a portion of them. The sample consists of about 110,000 clones, roughly 91% of them appearing once. The clonotype was recovered from an adult in good health. This chain connects TRBV15 to TRBJ2-7; D is possibly TRBD1 or TRBD2 (5 bases each). Sequencing was performed on peripheral blood, taken on day 0 of AZD1222 vaccination. The CDR3 reads CATRRDPSYEQYF. In DNA, the CDR3 is TGTGCCACCAGACGGGACCCCTCCTACGAGCAGTACTTC. Supplemented by reference TRBV15 and TRBJ2-7, the full variable domain reads DAMVIQNPRYQVTQFGKPVTLSCSQTLNHNVMYWYQQKSSQAPKLLFHYYDKDFNNEADTPDNFQSRRPNTSFCFLDIRSPGLGDTAMYLCATRRDPSYEQYFGPGTRLTVT.